This paragraph reports one T cell receptor (beta chain). The data belong to a study of technical replicates of blood from several donors. Generated by immunoSEQ multiplex PCR, the TCRdb table keeps only in-frame clones and is missing some. The sample holds approximately 92,000 clones, roughly 96% seen once. The CDR3 covers 11 residues. Germline loops: CDR1 DFQATT, CDR2 SNEGSKA (reference sequence). Trimming pared 2 bases from V and 10 bases from J, leaving 9 bases between. The clonotype comes from a human donor in good health. Sequencing input: T cells isolated from PBMCs. The V gene is TRBV20-1, the J gene TRBJ2-1; TRBD2 might be the D (5 bases). CDR3 sequence: CSARISGEQFF. The CDR3 DNA follows: TGCAGTGCTAGAATAAGCGGAGAGCAGTTCTTC.